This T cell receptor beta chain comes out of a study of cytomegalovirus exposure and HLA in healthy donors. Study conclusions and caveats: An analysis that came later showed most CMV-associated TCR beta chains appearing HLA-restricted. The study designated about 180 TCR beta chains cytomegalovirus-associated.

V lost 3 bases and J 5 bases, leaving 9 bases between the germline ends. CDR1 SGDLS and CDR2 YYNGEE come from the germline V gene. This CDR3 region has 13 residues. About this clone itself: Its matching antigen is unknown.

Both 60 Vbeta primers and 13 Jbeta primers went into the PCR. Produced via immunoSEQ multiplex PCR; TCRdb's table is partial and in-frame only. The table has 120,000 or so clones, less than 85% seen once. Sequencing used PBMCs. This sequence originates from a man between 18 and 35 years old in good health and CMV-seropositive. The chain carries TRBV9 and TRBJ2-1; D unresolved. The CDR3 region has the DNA TGTGCCAGCAGCGAGCTTTCGGACAATGAGCAGTTCTTC. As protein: CASSELSDNEQFF.